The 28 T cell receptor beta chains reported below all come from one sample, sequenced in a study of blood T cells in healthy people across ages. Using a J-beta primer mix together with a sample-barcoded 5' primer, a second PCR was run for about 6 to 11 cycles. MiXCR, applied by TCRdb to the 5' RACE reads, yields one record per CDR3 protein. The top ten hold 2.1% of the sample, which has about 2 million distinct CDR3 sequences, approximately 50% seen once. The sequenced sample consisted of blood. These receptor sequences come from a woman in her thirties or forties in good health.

CDR3 DNA: TGTGCCAGCAGCACCCTCGTAAGCTCCTACAATGAGCAGTACTTC. It translates to CASSTLVSSYNEQYF. The genes are TRBV7-2 and TRBJ2-7; D uncertain. Per germline, CDR1 SGHTA and CDR2 FQGNSA. Trimming cost V 5 bases and J 7 bases, with 21 bases left between them. This CDR3 region has 15 residues. Full variable domain (outside the CDR3, taken from reference TRBV7-2 and TRBJ2-7): GAGVSQSPSNKVTEKGKDVELRCDPISGHTALYWYRQSLGQGLEFLIYFQGNSAPDKSGLPSDRFSAERTGGSVSTLTIQRTQQEDSAVYLCASSTLVSSYNEQYFGPGTRLTVT.

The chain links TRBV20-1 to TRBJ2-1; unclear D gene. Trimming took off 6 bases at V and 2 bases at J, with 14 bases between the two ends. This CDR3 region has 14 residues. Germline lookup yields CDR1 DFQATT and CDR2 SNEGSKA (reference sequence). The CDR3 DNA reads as TGCAGTGCCCTGAGAGGAGCCCCCTACAATGAGCAGTTCTTC. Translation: CSALRGAPYNEQFF.

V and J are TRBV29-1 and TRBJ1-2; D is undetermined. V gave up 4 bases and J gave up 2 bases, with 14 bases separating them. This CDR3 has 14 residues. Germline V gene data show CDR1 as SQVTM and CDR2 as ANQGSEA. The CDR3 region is CSVVVGTRNYGYTF. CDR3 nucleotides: TGCAGCGTTGTGGTGGGAACGCGGAACTATGGCTACACCTTC.

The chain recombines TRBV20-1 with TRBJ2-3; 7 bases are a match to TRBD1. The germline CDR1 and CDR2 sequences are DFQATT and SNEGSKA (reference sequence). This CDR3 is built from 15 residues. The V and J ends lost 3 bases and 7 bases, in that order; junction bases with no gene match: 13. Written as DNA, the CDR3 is TGCAGTGCTAGGCGCGACAGGGTGGATATCAATACGCAGTATTTT. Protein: CSARRDRVDINTQYF.

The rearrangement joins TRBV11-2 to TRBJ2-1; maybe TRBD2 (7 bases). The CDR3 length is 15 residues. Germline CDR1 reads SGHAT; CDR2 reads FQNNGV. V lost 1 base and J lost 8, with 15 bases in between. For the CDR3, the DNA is TGTGCCAGCAGCTTAGCAGGTAGAGGGGGGGATGAGCAGTTCTTC. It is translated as CASSLAGRGGDEQFF.

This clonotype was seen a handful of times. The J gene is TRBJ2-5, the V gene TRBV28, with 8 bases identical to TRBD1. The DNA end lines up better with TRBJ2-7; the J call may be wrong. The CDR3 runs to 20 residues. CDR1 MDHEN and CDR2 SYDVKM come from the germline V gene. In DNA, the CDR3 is TGTGCCAGCAGTTTCCCCGTAATCCGGGACAGGCTTTTTCATCGCTACGAGCAGTACTTC. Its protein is CASSFPVIRDRLFHRYEQYF.

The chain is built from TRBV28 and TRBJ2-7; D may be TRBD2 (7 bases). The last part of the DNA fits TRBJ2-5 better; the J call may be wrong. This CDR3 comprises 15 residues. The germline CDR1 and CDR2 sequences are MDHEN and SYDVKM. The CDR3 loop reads CASSLLRGAVETQYF. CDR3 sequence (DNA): TGTGCCAGCAGTTTATTACGGGGGGCGGTGGAGACCCAGTACTTC.

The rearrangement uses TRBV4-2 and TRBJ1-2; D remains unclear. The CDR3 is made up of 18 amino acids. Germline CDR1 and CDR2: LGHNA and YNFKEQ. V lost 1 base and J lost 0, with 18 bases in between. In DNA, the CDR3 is TGTGCCAGCAGCCAAGGTCGGAAAGGCTGGACGACTAACTATGGCTACACCTTC. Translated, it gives CASSQGRKGWTTNYGYTF.

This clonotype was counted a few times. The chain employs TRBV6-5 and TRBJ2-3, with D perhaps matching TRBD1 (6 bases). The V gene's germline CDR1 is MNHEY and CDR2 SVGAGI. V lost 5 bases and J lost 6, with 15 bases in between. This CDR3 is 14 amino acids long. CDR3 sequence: CASSRDTPWDTQYF. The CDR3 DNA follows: TGTGCCAGCAGTCGGGACACCCCTTGGGATACGCAGTATTTT.

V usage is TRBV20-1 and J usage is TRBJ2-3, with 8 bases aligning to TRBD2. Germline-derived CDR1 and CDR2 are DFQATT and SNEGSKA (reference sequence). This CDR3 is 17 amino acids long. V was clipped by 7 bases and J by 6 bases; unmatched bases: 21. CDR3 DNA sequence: TGCAGTGGAATGAGCGGGGGCCCCACGGCAGCAACCGATACGCAGTATTTT. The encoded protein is CSGMSGGPTAATDTQYF.

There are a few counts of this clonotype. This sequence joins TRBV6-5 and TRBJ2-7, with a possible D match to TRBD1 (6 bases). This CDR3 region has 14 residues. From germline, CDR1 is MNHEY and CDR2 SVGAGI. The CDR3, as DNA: TGTGGGTCCGGGACAAGCGGAGCCTCCTACGAGCAGTACTTC. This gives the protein CGSGTSGASYEQYF.

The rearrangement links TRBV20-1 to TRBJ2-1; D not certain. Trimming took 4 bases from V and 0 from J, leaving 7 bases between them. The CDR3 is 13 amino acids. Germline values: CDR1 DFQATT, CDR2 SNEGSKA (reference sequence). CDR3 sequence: CSAIRGSYNEQFF. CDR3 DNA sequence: TGCAGTGCTATTCGAGGCTCCTACAATGAGCAGTTCTTC.

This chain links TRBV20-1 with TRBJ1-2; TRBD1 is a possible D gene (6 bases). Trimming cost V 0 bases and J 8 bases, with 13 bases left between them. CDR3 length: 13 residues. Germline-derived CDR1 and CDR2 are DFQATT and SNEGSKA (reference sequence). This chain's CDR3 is CSARDLEGGGYTF. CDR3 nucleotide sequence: TGCAGTGCTAGAGATCTTGAAGGGGGGGGCTACACCTTC.

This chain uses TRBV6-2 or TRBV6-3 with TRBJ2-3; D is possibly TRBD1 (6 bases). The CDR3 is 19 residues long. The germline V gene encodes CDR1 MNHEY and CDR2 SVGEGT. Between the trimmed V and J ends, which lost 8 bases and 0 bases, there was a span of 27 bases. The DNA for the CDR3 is TGTGCCAGCTTTAGACAGGCCAGTATTACCGGGGCTAGCACAGATACGCAGTATTTT. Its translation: CASFRQASITGASTDTQYF.

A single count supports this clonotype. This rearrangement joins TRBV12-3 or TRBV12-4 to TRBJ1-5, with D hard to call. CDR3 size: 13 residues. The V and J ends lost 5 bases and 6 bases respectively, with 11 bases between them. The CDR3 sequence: CASSDVSGQPQHF. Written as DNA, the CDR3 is TGTGCCAGCAGTGACGTGTCGGGTCAGCCCCAGCATTTT.

CDR3 amino acids: CASSLRKDEQFF. CDR3 nucleotides: TGTGCCAGCAGCTTACGCAAGGATGAGCAGTTCTTC. The chain is built from TRBV5-6 and TRBJ2-1; D unclear. The CDR3 is 12 amino acids. Germline V CDR1 and CDR2: SGHDT, YYEEEE. Trimming removed 2 bases at V and 8 bases at J, with 8 bases between. The whole variable domain, remainder taken from reference TRBV5-6 and TRBJ2-1, is DAGVTQSPTHLIKTRGQQVTLRCSPKSGHDTVSWYQQALGQGPQFIFQYYEEEERQRGNFPDRFSGHQFPNYSSELNVNALLLGDSALYLCASSLRKDEQFFGPGTRLTVL.

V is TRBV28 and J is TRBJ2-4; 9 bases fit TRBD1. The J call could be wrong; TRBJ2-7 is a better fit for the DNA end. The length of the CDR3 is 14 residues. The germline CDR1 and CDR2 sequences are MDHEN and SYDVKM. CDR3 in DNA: TGTGCCAGCAGTTCCGTGACAGGGGGGAACGAGCAGTACTTC. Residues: CASSSVTGGNEQYF.

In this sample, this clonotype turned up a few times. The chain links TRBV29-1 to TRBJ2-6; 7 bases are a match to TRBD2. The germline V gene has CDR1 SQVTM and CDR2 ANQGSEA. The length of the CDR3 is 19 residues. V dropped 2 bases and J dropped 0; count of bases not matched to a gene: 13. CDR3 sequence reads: CSVEPVSARGSSGANVLTF. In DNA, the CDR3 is TGCAGCGTTGAACCTGTTTCGGCGCGGGGGAGCTCTGGGGCCAACGTCCTGACTTTC.

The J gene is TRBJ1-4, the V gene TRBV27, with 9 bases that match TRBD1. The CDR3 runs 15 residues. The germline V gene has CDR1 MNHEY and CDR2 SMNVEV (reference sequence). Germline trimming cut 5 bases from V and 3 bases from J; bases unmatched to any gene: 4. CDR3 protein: CASSPQGAPNEKLFF. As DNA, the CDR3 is TGTGCCAGCAGTCCACAGGGGGCACCTAATGAAAAACTGTTTTTT.

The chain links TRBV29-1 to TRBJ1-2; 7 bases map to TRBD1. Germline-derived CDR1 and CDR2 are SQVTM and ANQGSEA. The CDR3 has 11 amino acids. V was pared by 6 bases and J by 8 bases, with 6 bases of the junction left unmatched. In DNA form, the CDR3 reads TGCAGCGTCACAGGGGTAGAAGGCTACACCTTC. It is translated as CSVTGVEGYTF.

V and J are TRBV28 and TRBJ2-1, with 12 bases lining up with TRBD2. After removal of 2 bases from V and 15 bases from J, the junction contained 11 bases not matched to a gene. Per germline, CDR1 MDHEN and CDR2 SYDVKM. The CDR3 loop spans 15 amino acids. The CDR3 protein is CASSLLAGGPSVAFF. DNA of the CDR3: TGTGCCAGCAGTTTACTAGCGGGGGGGCCCTCCGTCGCGTTCTTC.

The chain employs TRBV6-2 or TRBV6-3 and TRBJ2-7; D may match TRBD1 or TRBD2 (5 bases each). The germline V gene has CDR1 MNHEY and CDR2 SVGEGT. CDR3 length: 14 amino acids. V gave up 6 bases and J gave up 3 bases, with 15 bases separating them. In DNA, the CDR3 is TGTGCCAGCAGGATCCAGGGAGCTCTCTACGAGCAGTACTTC. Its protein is CASRIQGALYEQYF.

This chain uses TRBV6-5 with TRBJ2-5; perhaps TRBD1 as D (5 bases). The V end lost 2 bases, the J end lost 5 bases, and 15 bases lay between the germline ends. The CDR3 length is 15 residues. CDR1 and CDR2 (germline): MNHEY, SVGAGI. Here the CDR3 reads CASSYGASPGETQYF. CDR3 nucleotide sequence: TGTGCCAGCAGTTACGGGGCTTCGCCTGGTGAGACCCAGTACTTC.

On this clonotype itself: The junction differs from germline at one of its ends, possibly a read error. The CDR3 nucleotides are TGTGCCAGCAGCTTAGGTCGGGGGGGCCCGCGGCACCAAGGGACCCAGTACTTC. As protein: CASSLGRGGPRHQGTQYF. This chain connects TRBV11-2 to TRBJ2-5; 8 bases align to TRBD2. CDR3 length: 18 amino acids. In germline, CDR1 is SGHAT, CDR2 FQNNGV.

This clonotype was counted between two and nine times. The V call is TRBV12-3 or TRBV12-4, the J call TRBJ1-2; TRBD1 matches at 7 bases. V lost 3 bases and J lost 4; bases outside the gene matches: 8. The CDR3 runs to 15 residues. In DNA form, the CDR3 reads TGTGCCAGCAGTTTTCCGCCAGGGGGGTCCTATGGCTACACCTTC. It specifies CASSFPPGGSYGYTF.

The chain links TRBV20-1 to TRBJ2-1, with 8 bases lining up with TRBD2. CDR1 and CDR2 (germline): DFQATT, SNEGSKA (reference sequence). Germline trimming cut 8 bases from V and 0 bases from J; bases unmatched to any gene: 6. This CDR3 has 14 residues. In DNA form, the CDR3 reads TGCAGTATATCGGGGGGGAGCTCCTACAATGAGCAGTTCTTC. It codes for CSISGGSSYNEQFF.

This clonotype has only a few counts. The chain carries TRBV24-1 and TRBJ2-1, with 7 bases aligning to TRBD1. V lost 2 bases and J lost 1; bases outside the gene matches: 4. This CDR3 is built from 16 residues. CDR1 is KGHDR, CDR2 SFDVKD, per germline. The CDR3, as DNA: TGTGCCACCAGTGATTCTTGGACAGGATCCTACAATGAGCAGTTCTTC. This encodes CATSDSWTGSYNEQFF.

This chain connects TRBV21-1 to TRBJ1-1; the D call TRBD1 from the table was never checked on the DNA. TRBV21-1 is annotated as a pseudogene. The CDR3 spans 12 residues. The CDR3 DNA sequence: TGTGCCAGCAGCAAAGACAGAGGGAGCGCTTTCTTT. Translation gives CASSKDRGSAFF.